Reported below is one T cell receptor beta chain. It lacks a known antigen. Base qualities were left out, and no much larger clone turns up one base away. These data belong to a study of shared clonotypes between healthy human individuals (dated by TCRdb to the early 2020s). Background on the whole study: The cohort comprised two women and a few men aged 18 to 49 years. The study deeply sequenced blood TCR repertoires of five healthy adults to estimate repertoire size and the extent of clonotype sharing between individuals. Per donor, three plates each were used for CD4 naive and CD4 memory, two for CD8 naive, and one for CD8 memory. Per donor, leukapheresis produced somewhere between about 0.8 and 9 billion PBMCs. Libraries were prepared and TCR repertoires were sequenced by different laboratories using diverse techniques, in order to increase sequencing depth and limit assay-specific biases. General conclusions and limits of the study: When several donors were compared, the shared fraction of clonotypes was roughly 4.8% for naive CD4, around 3.5% for naive CD8, roughly 2.3% for memory CD4, and around 0.4% for memory CD8. Sampling was restricted to blood, and TCR repertoires in tissue are likely to differ from TCR repertoires in blood. Estimated clonotype richness was generally larger for naive than for memory subsets. Rarefaction of sorted-subset datasets indicated incomplete sequencing despite the large sequencing depth. Pairwise subsampling indicated that sequencing depth was expected to affect the degree of clonotype sharing among donors. The genetic and exposure-history diversity represented was limited by the small number of donors. Compared with non-shared clonotypes, clonotypes shared by all four sorted-subset donors had higher generation probabilities.

Using the deep immunoSEQ assay, multiplex PCR amplified TCR CDR3 regions from genomic DNA. Extracted genomic DNA from each cell subset was spread evenly across all wells of several immunoSEQ 96-well plates, with each plate serving as a replicate. For sorted subsets, 200 ng of genomic DNA, equivalent to 30,000 or so T cell genomes, went into each replicate PCR. Purified libraries were quantified with a Qubit 3.0 fluorometer, sized on a Bioanalyzer 2100, and re-quantified with the KAPA Library Quantification kit. Each immunoSEQ 96-well plate was sequenced on its own single-read 150-cycle Illumina NextSeq 550 flow cell. Processing in the source paper ran as follows. Because the immunoSEQ output held only junctional sequences and lacked quality scores, the filtering could not match the filtering applied to full-length reads. To assign V/J genes and CDR3, sequences were annotated using PyIR, a Python wrapper for IgBLAST v1.9, with IMGT germline references. Reads were removed for weak V/J assignments (E-value above 1e-6), missing CDR3, stop codons, out-of-frame junctions, or ambiguous translated residues. V3J clonotypes were defined by identical inferred V gene, J gene, and CDR3 amino acid sequence. Percentage overlap between repertoires was calculated by dividing the number of shared unique clonotypes by the size of the smaller repertoire. Richness of each repertoire was evaluated using RTK rarefaction, the Chao1 estimator, and Recon v2.1 estimates of unobserved clonotypes. Generation probabilities for all TCRbeta clonotypes obtained by the gDNA method from several donors were computed using OLGA. TCRdb re-hosts the immuneACCESS table, in-frame sequences only. Its copies lack some clones; in the studies checked, an unresolved V gene accounts for under half of them, and the cause for the rest is not known. That table gives V, J and clone size, and the DNA gave D and trimming. The sample has around 640,000 clones on record, approximately 96% of them singletons. The ten most abundant clones make up about 0.12% of the sample.

CD8 naive samples consisted of CD45RO-negative cells that were positively selected for CCR7, yielding a CD45RA+CCR7+ population without TemRA cells. Healthy HIV-negative adults with no recently reported acute infections or vaccinations were included as donors. Every donor was a Caucasian adult living in Nashville, Tennessee, USA. Blood was obtained by leukapheresis, after which PBMCs were separated by Ficoll-Histopaque density gradient centrifugation and cryopreserved in liquid nitrogen vapor phase. Purity and quantity of every magnetically sorted T cell population were checked by analytical flow cytometry. Each sorted fraction had its genomic DNA isolated and then quantified by UV absorbance on a Nanodrop 2000c. The germline V gene sets CDR1 to SGHNT and CDR2 to YENEEA. V is cut by 2 bases and J by 7 bases, and the space between the germline ends is 6 bases. From the cysteine up to the phenylalanine, the CDR3 has a length of 12 residues. Solely the CDR3 DNA is kept, with 36 bases framed from the first base.

Here the chain combines TRBV11-3 and TRBJ2-1; a tentative D call is TRBD1 (5 bases match). Sequenced sample: naive CD8+ T cells sorted from blood. This specimen's cell subset or site label, interpreted: CD45RA+CCR7+. This clonotype was sampled from a woman between 25 and 40 years old in good health. The sequenced DNA: TGTGCCAGCAGCTTATCAGGGAATGAGCAGTTCTTC. Translated, this gives CASSLSGNEQFF.